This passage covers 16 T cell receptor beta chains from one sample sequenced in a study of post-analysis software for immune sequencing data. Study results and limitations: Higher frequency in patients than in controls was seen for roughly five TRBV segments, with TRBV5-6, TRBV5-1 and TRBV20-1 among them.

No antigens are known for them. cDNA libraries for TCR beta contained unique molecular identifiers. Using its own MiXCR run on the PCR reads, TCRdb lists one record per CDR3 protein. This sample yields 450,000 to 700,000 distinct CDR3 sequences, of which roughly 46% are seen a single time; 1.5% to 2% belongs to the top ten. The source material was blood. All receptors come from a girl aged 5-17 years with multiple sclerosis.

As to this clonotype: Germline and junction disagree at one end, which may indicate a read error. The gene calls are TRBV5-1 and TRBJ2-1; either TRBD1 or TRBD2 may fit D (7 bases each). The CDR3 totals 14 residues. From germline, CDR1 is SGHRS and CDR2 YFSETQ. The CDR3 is CANSGTVRYNEQFF. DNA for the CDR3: TGCGCCAACAGCGGGACAGTACGGTACAATGAGCAGTTCTTC. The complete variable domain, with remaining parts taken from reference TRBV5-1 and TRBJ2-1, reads KAGVTQTPRYLIKTRGQQVTLSCSPISGHRSVSWYQQTPGQGLQFLFEYFSETQRNKGNFPGRFSGRQFSNSRSEMNVSTLELGDSALYLCANSGTVRYNEQFFGPGTRLTVL.

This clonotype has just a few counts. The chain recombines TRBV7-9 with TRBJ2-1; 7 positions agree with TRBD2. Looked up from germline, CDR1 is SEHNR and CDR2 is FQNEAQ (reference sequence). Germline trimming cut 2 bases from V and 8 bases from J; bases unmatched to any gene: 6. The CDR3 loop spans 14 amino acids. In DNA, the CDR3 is TGTGCCAGCAGCTTAAAAGCGGGGCAGCATGAGCAGTTCTTC. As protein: CASSLKAGQHEQFF.

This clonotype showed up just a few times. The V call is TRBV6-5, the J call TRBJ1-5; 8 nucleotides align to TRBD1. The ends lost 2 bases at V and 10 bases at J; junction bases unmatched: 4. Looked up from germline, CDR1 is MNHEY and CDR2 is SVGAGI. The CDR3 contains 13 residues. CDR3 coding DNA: TGTGCCAGCAGTTACGGGACAGGACGACCCCAGCATTTT. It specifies CASSYGTGRPQHF.

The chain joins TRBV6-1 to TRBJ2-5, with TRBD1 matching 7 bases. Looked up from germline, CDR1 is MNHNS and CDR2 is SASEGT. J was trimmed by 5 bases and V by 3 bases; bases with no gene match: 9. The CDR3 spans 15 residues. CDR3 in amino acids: CASSEGTAGIETQYF. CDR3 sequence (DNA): TGTGCCAGCAGTGAGGGGACAGCCGGGATTGAGACCCAGTACTTC.

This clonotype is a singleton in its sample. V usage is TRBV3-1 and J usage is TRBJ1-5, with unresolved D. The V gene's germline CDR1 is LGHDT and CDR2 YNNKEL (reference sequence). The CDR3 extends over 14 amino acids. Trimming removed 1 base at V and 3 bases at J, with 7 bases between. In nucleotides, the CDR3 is TGTGCCAGCAGCCAAGGGTACACCAATCAGCCCCAGCATTTT. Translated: CASSQGYTNQPQHF.

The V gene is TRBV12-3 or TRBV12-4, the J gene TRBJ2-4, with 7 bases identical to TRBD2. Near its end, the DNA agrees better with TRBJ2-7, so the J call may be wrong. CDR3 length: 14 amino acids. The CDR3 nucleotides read TGTGCCAGCAGTTGGGGACTACACACCTACGAGCAGTACTTC. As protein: CASSWGLHTYEQYF.

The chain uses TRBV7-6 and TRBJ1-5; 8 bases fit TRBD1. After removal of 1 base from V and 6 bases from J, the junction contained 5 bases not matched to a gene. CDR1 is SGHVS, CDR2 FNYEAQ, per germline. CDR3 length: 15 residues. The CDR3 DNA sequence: TGTGCCAGCAGCTTAGACAGGGGGACGGGTCAGCCCCAGCATTTT. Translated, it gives CASSLDRGTGQPQHF. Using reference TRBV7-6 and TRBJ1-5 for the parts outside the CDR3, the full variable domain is GAGVSQSPRYKVTKRGQDVALRCDPISGHVSLYWYRQALGQGPEFLTYFNYEAQQDKSGLPNDRFSAERPEGSISTLTIQRTEQRDSAMYRCASSLDRGTGQPQHFGDGTRLSIL.

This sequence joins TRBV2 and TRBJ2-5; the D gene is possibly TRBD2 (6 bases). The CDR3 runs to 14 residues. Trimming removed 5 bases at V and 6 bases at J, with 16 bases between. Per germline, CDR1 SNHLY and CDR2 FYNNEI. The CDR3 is CASSQPGGIQTQYF. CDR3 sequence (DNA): TGTGCCAGCAGTCAACCAGGCGGGATCCAGACCCAGTACTTC.

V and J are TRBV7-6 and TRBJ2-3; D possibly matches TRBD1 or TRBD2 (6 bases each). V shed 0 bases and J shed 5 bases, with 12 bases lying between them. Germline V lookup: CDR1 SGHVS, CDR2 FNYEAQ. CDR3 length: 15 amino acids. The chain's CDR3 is CASSLALGGGDTQYF. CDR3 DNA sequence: TGTGCCAGCAGCTTAGCGCTAGGAGGGGGAGATACGCAGTATTTT.

The CDR3 coding sequence is TGTGCCAGCAGTTCGGGGCCACTTAACACTGAAGCTTTCTTT. Protein: CASSSGPLNTEAFF. The chain has TRBV7-8 and TRBJ1-1; D might be TRBD1 (5 bases). This CDR3 contains 14 residues. Germline V CDR1 and CDR2: SGHVS, FQNEAQ. V was cut by 6 bases and J by 2 bases, with 13 bases left in between.

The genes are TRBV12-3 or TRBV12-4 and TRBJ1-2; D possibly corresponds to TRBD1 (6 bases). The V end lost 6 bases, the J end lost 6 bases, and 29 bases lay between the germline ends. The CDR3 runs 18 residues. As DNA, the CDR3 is TGTGCCAGCAGCCCCGGGGGCAGGGGAAACAGTGGGGGGAATGGCTACACCTTC. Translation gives CASSPGGRGNSGGNGYTF.

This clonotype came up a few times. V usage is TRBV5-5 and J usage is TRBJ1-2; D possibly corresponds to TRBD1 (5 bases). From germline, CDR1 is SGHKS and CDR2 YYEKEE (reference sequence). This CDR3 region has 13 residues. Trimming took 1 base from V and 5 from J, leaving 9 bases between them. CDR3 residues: CASSLLGEYGYTF. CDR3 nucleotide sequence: TGTGCCAGCAGCTTGCTAGGGGAGTATGGCTACACCTTC.

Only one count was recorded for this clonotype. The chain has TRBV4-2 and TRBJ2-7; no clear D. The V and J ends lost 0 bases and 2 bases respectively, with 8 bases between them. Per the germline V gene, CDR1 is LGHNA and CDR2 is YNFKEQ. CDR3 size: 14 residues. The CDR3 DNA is TGTGCCAGCAGCCAAGAAGGAATGACCTACGAGCAGTACTTC. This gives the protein CASSQEGMTYEQYF.

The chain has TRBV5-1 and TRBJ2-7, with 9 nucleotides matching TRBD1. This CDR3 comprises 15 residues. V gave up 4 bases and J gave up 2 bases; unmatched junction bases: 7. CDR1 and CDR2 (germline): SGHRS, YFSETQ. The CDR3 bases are TGCGCCAGCAGCCTCTGGACAGGGGACGCCTACGAGCAGTACTTC. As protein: CASSLWTGDAYEQYF. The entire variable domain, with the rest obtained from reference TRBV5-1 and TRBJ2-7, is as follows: KAGVTQTPRYLIKTRGQQVTLSCSPISGHRSVSWYQQTPGQGLQFLFEYFSETQRNKGNFPGRFSGRQFSNSRSEMNVSTLELGDSALYLCASSLWTGDAYEQYFGPGTRLTVT.

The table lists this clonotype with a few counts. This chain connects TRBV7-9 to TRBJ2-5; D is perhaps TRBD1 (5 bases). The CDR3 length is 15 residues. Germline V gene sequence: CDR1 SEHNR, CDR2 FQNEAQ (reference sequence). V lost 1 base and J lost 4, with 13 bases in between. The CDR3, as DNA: TGTGCCAGCAGCTTAGTATCCAGGGATAGAGAGACCCAGTACTTC. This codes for CASSLVSRDRETQYF.

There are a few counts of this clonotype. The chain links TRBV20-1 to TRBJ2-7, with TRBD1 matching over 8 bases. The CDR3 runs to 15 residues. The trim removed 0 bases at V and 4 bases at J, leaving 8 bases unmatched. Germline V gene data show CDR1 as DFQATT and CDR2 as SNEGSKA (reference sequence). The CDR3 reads CSAREGTGRQYEQYF. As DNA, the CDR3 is TGCAGTGCTAGAGAGGGGACAGGACGGCAGTACGAGCAGTACTTC.